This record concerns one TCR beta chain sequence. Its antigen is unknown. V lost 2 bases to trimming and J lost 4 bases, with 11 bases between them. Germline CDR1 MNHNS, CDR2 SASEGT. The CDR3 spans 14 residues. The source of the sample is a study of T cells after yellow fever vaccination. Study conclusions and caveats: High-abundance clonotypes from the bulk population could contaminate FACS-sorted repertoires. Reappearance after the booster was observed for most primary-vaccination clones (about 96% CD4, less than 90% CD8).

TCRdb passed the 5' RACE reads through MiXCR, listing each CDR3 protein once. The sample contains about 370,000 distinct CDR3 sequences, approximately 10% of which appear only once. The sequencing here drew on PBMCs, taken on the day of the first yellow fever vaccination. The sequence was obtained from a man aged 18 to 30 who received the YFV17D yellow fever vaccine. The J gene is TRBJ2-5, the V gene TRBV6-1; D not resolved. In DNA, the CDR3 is TGTGCCAGCAGTGAATTTCCCAGTCCAGAGACCCAGTACTTC. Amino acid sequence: CASSEFPSPETQYF.